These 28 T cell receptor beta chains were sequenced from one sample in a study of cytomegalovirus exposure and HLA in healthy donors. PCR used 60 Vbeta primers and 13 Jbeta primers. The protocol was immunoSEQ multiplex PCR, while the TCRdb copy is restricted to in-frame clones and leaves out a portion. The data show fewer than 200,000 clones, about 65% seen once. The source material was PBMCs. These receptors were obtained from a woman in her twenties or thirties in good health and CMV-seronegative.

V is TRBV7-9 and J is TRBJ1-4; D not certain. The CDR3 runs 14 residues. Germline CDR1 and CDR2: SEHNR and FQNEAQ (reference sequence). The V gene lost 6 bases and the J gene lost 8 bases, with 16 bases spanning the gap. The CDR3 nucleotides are TGTGCCAGCAGTTTAAGCGGGTATAGGGAAAAACTGTTTTTT. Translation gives CASSLSGYREKLFF.

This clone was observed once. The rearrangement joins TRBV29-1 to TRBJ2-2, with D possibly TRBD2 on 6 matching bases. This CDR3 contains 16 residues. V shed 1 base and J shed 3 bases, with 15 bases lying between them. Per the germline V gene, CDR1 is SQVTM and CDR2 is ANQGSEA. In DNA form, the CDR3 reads TGCAGCGTTGAAGGTCTGAGGCCGGGGGACACCGGGGAGCTGTTTTTT. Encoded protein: CSVEGLRPGDTGELFF.

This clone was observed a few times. The CDR3 DNA sequence: TGCGCCAGCAGCCAAGTCTCAGACAGACTTGGAAACACCATATATTTT. Translated, it gives CASSQVSDRLGNTIYF. The rearrangement links TRBV4-3 to TRBJ1-3, with D possibly TRBD1 on 5 matching bases. The germline CDR1 and CDR2 sequences are LGHNA and YSLEER. Trimming took off 1 base at V and 3 bases at J, with 13 bases between the two ends. This CDR3 is 16 amino acids long.

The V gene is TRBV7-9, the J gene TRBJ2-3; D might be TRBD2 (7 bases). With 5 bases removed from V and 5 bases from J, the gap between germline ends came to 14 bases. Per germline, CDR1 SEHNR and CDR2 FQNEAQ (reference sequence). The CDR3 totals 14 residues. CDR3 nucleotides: TGTGCCAGCAGCGGGGGGGCATGGATAGATACGCAGTATTTT. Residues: CASSGGAWIDTQYF.

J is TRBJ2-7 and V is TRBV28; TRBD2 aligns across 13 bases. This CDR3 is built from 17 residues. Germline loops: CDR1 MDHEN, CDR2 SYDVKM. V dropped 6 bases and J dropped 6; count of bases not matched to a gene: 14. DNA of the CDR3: TGTGCCAGCAGCCCTGCCGGGACTAGCGGGGCTGGACCCGAGCAGTACTTC. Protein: CASSPAGTSGAGPEQYF.

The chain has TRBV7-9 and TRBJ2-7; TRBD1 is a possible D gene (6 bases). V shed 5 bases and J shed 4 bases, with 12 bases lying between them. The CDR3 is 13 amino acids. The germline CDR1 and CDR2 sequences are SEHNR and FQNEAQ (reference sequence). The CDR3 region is CASSQQGLYEQYF. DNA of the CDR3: TGTGCCAGCAGCCAACAGGGTTTGTACGAGCAGTACTTC.

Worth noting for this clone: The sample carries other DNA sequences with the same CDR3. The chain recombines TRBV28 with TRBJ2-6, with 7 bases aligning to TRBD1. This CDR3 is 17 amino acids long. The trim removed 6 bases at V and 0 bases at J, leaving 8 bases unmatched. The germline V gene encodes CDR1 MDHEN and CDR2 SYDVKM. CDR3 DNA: TGTGCCAGCAGCAATCCGGGACAGTACTCTGGGGCCAACGTCCTGACTTTC. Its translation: CASSNPGQYSGANVLTF.

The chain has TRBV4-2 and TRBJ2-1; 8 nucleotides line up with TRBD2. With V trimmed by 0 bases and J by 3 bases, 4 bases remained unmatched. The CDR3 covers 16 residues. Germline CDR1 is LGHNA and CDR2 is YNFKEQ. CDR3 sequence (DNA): TGTGCCAGCAGCCAAGATGAGGGACTAGGCTACAATGAGCAGTTCTTC. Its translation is CASSQDEGLGYNEQFF.

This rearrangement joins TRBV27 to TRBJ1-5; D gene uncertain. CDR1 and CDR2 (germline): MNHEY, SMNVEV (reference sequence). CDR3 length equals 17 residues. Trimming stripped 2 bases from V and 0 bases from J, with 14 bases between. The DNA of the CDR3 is TGTGCCAGCAGTTTAATTGCGCGGTGGAGTAGCAATCAGCCCCAGCATTTT. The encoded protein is CASSLIARWSSNQPQHF.

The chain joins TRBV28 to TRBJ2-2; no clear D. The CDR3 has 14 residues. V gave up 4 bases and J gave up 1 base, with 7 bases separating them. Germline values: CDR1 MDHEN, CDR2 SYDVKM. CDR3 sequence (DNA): TGTGCCAGCAGTTACACAGAGAACACCGGGGAGCTGTTTTTT. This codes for CASSYTENTGELFF. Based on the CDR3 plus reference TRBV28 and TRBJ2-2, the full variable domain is DVKVTQSSRYLVKRTGEKVFLECVQDMDHENMFWYRQDPGLGLRLIYFSYDVKMKEKGDIPEGYSVSREKKERFSLILESASTNQTSMYLCASSYTENTGELFFGEGSRLTVL.

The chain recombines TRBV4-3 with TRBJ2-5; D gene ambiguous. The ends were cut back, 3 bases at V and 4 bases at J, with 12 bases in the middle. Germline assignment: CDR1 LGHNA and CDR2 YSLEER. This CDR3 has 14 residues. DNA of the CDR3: TGCGCCAGCAGCCATGAGATAGCTTCAGAGACCCAGTACTTC. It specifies CASSHEIASETQYF.

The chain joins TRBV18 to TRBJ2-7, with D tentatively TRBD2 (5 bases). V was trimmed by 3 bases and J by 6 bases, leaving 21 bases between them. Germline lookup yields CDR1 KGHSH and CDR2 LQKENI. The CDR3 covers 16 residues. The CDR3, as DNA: TGTGCCAGCTCACCGAAGGAAGGACTTCCCTGGGGCGAGCAGTACTTC. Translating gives CASSPKEGLPWGEQYF. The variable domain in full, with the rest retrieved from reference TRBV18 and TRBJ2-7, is NAGVMQNPRHLVRRRGQEARLRCSPMKGHSHVYWYRQLPEEGLKFMVYLQKENIIDESGMPKERFSAEFPKEGPSILRIQQVVRGDSAAYFCASSPKEGLPWGEQYFGPGTRLTVT.

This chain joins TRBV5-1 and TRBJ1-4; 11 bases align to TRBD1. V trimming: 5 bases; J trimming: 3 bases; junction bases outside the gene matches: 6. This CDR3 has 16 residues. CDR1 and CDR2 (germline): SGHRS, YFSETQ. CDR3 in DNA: TGCGCCAGCAGTCGGGACAGGGGGGCGGCTAATGAAAAACTGTTTTTT. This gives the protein CASSRDRGAANEKLFF.

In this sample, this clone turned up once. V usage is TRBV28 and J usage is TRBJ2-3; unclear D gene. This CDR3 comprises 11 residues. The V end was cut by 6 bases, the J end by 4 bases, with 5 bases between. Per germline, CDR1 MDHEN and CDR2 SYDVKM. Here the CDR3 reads CASSVSDTQYF. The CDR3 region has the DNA TGTGCCAGCAGCGTATCAGATACGCAGTATTTT.

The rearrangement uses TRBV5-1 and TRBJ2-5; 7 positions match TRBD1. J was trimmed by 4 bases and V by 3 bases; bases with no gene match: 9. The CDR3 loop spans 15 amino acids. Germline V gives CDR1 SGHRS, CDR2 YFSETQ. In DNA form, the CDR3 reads TGCGCCAGCAGCTCGAGACAGGGAAGGGGAGAGACCCAGTACTTC. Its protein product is CASSSRQGRGETQYF. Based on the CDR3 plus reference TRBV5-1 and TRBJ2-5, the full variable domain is KAGVTQTPRYLIKTRGQQVTLSCSPISGHRSVSWYQQTPGQGLQFLFEYFSETQRNKGNFPGRFSGRQFSNSRSEMNVSTLELGDSALYLCASSSRQGRGETQYFGPGTRLLVL.

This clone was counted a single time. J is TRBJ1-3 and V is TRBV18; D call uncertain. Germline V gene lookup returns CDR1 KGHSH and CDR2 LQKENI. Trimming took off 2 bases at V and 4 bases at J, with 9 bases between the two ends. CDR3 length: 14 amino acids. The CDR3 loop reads CASSPERAGNTIYF. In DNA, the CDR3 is TGTGCCAGCTCACCAGAACGTGCGGGAAACACCATATATTTT.

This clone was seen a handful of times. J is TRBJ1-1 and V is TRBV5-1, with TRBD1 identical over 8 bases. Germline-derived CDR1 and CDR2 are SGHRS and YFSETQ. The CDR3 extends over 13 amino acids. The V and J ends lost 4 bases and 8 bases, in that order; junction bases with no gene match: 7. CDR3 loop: CASSPTSGGEAFF. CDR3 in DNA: TGCGCCAGCAGCCCAACCTCAGGGGGCGAAGCTTTCTTT.

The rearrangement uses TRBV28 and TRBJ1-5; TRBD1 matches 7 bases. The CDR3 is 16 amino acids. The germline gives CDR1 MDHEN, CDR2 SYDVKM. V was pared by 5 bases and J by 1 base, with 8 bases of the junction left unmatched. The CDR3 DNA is TGTGCCAGCAGTACATTCACAGGGGAAAGCAATCAGCCCCAGCATTTT. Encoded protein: CASSTFTGESNQPQHF. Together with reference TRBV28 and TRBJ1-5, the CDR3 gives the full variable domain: DVKVTQSSRYLVKRTGEKVFLECVQDMDHENMFWYRQDPGLGLRLIYFSYDVKMKEKGDIPEGYSVSREKKERFSLILESASTNQTSMYLCASSTFTGESNQPQHFGDGTRLSIL.

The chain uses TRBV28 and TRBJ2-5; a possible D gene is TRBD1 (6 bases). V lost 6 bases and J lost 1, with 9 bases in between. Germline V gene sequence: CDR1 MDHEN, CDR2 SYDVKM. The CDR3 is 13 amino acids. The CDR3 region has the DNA TGTGCCAGCAGGACACAGGGCCAAGAGACCCAGTACTTC. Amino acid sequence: CASRTQGQETQYF.

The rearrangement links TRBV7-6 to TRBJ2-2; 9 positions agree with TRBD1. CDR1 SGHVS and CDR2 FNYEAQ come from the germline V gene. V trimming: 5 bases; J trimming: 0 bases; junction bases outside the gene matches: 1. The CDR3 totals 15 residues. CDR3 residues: CASSHRGPNTGELFF. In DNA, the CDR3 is TGTGCCAGCAGCCACAGGGGGCCGAACACCGGGGAGCTGTTTTTT.

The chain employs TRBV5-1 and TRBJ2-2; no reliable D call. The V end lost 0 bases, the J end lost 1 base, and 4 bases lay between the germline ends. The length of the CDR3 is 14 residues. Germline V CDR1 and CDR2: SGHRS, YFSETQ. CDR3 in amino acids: CASSLAVNTGELFF. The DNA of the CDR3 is TGCGCCAGCAGCTTGGCTGTGAACACCGGGGAGCTGTTTTTT.

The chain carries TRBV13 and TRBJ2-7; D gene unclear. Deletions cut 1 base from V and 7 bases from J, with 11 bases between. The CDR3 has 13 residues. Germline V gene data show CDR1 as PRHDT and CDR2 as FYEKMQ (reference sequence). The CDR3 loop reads CASSLVLHPEQYF. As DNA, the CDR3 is TGTGCCAGCAGCTTAGTACTACACCCTGAGCAGTACTTC.

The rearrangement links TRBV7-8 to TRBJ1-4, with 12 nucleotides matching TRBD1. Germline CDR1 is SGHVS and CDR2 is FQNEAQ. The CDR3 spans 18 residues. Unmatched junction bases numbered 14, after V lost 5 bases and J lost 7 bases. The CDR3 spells CASSGRPGTGGGREKLFF. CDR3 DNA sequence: TGTGCCAGCAGCGGACGTCCCGGGACAGGGGGCGGACGTGAAAAACTGTTTTTT. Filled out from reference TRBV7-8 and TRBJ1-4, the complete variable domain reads GAGVSQSPRYKVAKRGQDVALRCDPISGHVSLFWYQQALGQGPEFLTYFQNEAQLDKSGLPSDRFFAERPEGSVSTLKIQRTQQEDSAVYLCASSGRPGTGGGREKLFFGSGTQLSVL.

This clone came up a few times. The chain's CDR3 is CSVRLNVNTEAFF. CDR3 bases: TGCAGCGTACGACTGAACGTGAACACTGAAGCTTTCTTT. The chain has TRBV29-1 and TRBJ1-1; D is undetermined. V lost 6 bases, J lost 0 bases, and 11 bases lay in between. CDR3 length: 13 amino acids. CDR1 is SQVTM, CDR2 ANQGSEA, per germline.

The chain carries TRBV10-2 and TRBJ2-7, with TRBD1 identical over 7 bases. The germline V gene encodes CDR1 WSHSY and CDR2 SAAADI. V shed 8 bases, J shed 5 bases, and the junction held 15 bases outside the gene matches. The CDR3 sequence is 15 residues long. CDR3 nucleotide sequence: TGCGCCAGCGCCCCAACCTTACAGGGGTCCGACGAGCAGTACTTC. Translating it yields CASAPTLQGSDEQYF.

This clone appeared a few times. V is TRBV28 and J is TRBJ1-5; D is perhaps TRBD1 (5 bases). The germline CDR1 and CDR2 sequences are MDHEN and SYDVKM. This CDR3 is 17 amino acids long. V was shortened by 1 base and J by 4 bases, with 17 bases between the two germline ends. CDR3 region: CASSLLAGNMPNQPQHF. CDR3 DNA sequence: TGTGCCAGCAGTTTATTGGCAGGGAATATGCCGAATCAGCCCCAGCATTTT.

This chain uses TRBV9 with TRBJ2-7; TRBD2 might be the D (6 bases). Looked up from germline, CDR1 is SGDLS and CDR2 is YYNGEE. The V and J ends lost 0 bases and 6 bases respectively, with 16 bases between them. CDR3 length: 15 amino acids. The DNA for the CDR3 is TGTGCCAGCAGCGTAGATTCAGGGAGGTCTTCCGAGCAGTACTTC. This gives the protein CASSVDSGRSSEQYF.

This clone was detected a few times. The chain's CDR3 is CASSQAEGQGAEAFF. The CDR3 nucleotides read TGCGCCAGCAGCCAAGCAGAGGGACAGGGGGCTGAAGCTTTCTTT. The chain couples TRBV4-1 to TRBJ1-1, with 11 bases lining up with TRBD1. Trimming at V came to 1 base and at J to 6 bases, leaving 4 bases not matched to a gene. Germline V gives CDR1 MGHRA, CDR2 YSYEKL. CDR3 length: 15 residues.